The rows below give T cell receptor beta chains drawn from one sample of a study of blood T cell repertoires in COVID-19. Libraries were prepared by immunoSEQ multiplex PCR; TCRdb keeps only in-frame clonotypes and omits some of them. The table lists 180,000 or so clones, 70% to 90% of them singletons. The sequenced sample was peripheral blood. The receptors derive from a human donor with active or convalescent COVID-19. The donor label of this sample is uncertain. Both conserved end residues are part of each CDR3.

cdr3_length j_call v_call cdr3_aa
15 TRBJ2-1 TRBV5-1 CASSLLGGARDEQFF
18 TRBJ2-3 TRBV7-2 CASSFGTSGRRRGDTQYF
15 TRBJ1-1 TRBV6-1 CASSEKKPMNTEAFF
13 TRBJ1-6 TRBV5-6 CASSFGRGPTLHF
14 TRBJ2-1 TRBV5-4 CATREFPDYNEQFF
18 TRBJ2-7 TRBV5-6 CASSSPEYRGLAGRPQYF
13 TRBJ2-3 TRBV2 CASRPSTTDTQYF
18 TRBJ2-1 TRBV24-1 CATSDFGVPGSRYNEQFF
15 TRBJ2-3 TRBV19 CASRAKGGRTDTQYF
14 TRBJ2-1 TRBV11-3 CASSRGTGSNEQFF
13 TRBJ2-7 TRBV6-5 CATNRDREGEQYF
16 TRBJ1-1 TRBV11-2 CASSLRSGGWVTEAFF
14 TRBJ2-2 TRBV7-9 CASNPQGGSGELFF
16 TRBJ1-4 TRBV4-3 CASSQDYRQGNEKLFF
12 TRBJ1-2 TRBV12-5 CASAPTNYGYTF
15 TRBJ1-5 TRBV19 CASTPEGFSNQPQHF
15 TRBJ1-2 TRBV3-1/TRBV3-2 CASSQGPQGSRGYTF
12 TRBJ1-3 TRBV9 CASSVAGDPPHF
14 TRBJ1-1 TRBV5-1 CASSRTGGHTEAFF
13 TRBJ1-2 TRBV6-5 CARSTGFGYGYTF
21 TRBJ1-2 TRBV6-2/TRBV6-3 CASSYEARGFGTGTPNYGYTF
14 TRBJ1-2 TRBV27 CASSFSRGLNGYTF
14 TRBJ1-2 TRBV4-3 CASSQYDRGDGYTF
16 TRBJ2-5 TRBV4-2 CASSQGLAGGARTQYF
15 TRBJ2-3 TRBV24-1 CATSDFGGATDTQYF
19 TRBJ2-3 TRBV9 CASSVDGTSGGASTDTQYF
17 TRBJ1-5 TRBV19 CASSIGQTFKVNQPQHF
15 TRBJ2-5 TRBV7-2 CASSYVSGVQETQYF
15 TRBJ1-3 TRBV4-1 CASSQTGQVDDTIYF
16 TRBJ2-7 TRBV4-3 CASSQELNRGHFEQYF
16 TRBJ2-4 TRBV30 CAWSPLGQGAKNIQYF
16 TRBJ2-5 TRBV6-5 CASSYLGRPFQETQYF
13 TRBJ2-7 TRBV10-2 CATGLAGDGEQYF
13 TRBJ2-7 TRBV5-1 CASSLETGYEQYF
15 TRBJ1-2 TRBV28 CASRPPGPARGGYTF
15 TRBJ1-2 TRBV27 CASSLFTGANYGYTF
16 TRBJ1-4 TRBV5-1 CASRPTGLKTNEKLFF
17 TRBJ2-3 TRBV7-9 CASSIATIAGGPDTQYF
13 TRBJ1-2 TRBV28 CASKTGAGYGYTF
15 TRBJ2-1 TRBV5-4 CASSPGTGVYNEQFF
17 TRBJ2-3 TRBV27 CASSSLSRGGREDTQYF